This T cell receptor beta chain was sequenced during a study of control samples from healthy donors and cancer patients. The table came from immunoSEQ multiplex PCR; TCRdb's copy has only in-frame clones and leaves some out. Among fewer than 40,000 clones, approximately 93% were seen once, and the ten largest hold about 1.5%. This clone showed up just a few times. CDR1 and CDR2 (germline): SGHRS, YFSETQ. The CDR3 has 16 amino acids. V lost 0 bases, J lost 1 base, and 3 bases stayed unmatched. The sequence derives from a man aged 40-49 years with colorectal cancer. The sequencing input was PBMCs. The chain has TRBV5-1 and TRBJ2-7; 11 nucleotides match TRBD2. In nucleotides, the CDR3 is TGCGCCAGCAGCTTGGCCCCTAGCGGGGGGTCCTACGAGCAGTACTTC. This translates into CASSLAPSGGSYEQYF.